This section outlines one T cell receptor (beta chain) sequence together with its context. What it binds is not known. The data are from a study of T cells after yellow fever vaccination. Study-level information: Where fractions had low cell numbers, libraries were prepared from them with the SMART-Seq v4 Ultra Low Input RNA kit.

This CDR3 comprises 13 residues. The V and J ends lost 3 bases and 4 bases respectively, with 9 bases between them. Study-wide results and limits: A secondary response was less intense yet reached its peak sooner, at day 5 versus 15.

TCRdb recomputed calls from the 5' RACE reads with MiXCR, one row per CDR3 protein. The sample holds about 73,000 distinct CDR3 sequences, roughly 7.7% seen once. The TCR originated in a man aged 25 to 40 who received the YFV17D yellow fever vaccine. This chain uses TRBV12-3 or TRBV12-4 with TRBJ1-1; D unresolved. This sample comprised CD8+ T cells sorted from PBMCs, obtained on the day of the yellow fever booster vaccination. The CDR3, as DNA: TGTGCCAGCAGTTTGAGTGTTATCACTGAAGCTTTCTTT. Translated: CASSLSVITEAFF.